The present T cell receptor (beta chain) was sequenced within a study of cytomegalovirus exposure and HLA in healthy donors. General study results and limits: Sequencing depth across donors, presence/absence analyses assumed, was roughly uniform. What was likely a sequencing artifact was a cluster of highly shared sequence variants.

The PCR ran on 60 Vbeta and 13 Jbeta primers. Produced via immunoSEQ multiplex PCR; TCRdb's table is partial and in-frame only. The table records about 140,000 clones, under 80% of them present only once. On this clone itself: What it binds is not known.

Germline CDR1 and CDR2: MDHEN and SYDVKM. The CDR3 sequence is 13 residues long. The receptor comes from a woman between 45 and 65 years old in good health and CMV-seropositive. Sequenced: PBMCs. The chain uses TRBV28 and TRBJ1-4; D remains ambiguous. The CDR3 sequence: CPGSSKEYEKLFF. For the CDR3, the DNA is TGTCCGGGTTCGTCGAAGGAGTATGAAAAACTGTTTTTT.